The 31 T cell receptor beta chains listed next were all sequenced from one sample in a study of neoadjuvant anti-PD-1 for oral cavity cancer. Only in-frame clones appear in the TCRdb table, and some are missing; sequencing was by immunoSEQ multiplex PCR. Here the sample spans 60,000 to 75,000 clones, 70% to 85% being singletons. This material consisted of PBMCs, taken before nivolumab (anti-PD-1) treatment. The receptors come from a person between 40 and 85 years old with oral cavity squamous cell carcinoma.

The V and J genes are TRBV6-6 and TRBJ1-2; D gene uncertain. Germline V gene data show CDR1 as MNHNY and CDR2 as SVGAGI (reference sequence). The CDR3 spans 15 residues. V was shortened by 5 bases and J by 2 bases, with 15 bases between the two germline ends. The CDR3 nucleotides are TGTGCCAGCAGTCTCGATCGGACGGGGAACTATGGCTACACCTTC. Protein: CASSLDRTGNYGYTF.

The chain combines TRBV19 with TRBJ1-5; D not certain. V lost 7 bases, J lost 1 base, and 11 bases lay in between. Per the germline V gene, CDR1 is LNHDA and CDR2 is SQIVND (reference sequence). The CDR3 totals 14 residues. The CDR3 is CASTREVSNQPQHF. The CDR3 bases are TGTGCCAGTACGCGGGAAGTGAGCAATCAGCCCCAGCATTTT.

This clone appeared a single time. This rearrangement joins TRBV9 to TRBJ2-3, with 11 nucleotides matching TRBD2. The trim removed 0 bases at V and 5 bases at J, leaving 5 bases unmatched. This CDR3 is built from 16 residues. Germline V gene lookup returns CDR1 SGDLS and CDR2 YYNGEE. CDR3 nucleotide sequence: TGTGCCAGCAGCGTAGGACTAGCGGGGAGTGGAGATACGCAGTATTTT. The encoded protein is CASSVGLAGSGDTQYF.

This clone has a single count. This rearrangement joins TRBV7-6 to TRBJ2-5; 9 bases map to TRBD1. In germline, CDR1 is SGHVS, CDR2 FNYEAQ. This CDR3 has 14 residues. The V and J ends lost 5 bases and 14 bases, in that order; junction bases with no gene match: 15. CDR3 sequence (DNA): TGTGCCAGCAGCCTATCTCCCCTTGGGGACAGGGTATACTTC. This sequence encodes CASSLSPLGDRVYF.

The gene calls are TRBV28 and TRBJ1-1; 10 nucleotides agree with TRBD1. Trimming at V came to 5 bases and at J to 6 bases, leaving 3 bases not matched to a gene. Germline V CDR1 and CDR2: MDHEN, SYDVKM. The CDR3 runs to 13 residues. CDR3 bases: TGTGCCAGCAGTGGGACAGGGGAGGCTGAAGCTTTCTTT. It encodes CASSGTGEAEAFF.

The rearrangement links TRBV7-8 to TRBJ2-1; 8 nucleotides line up with TRBD2. Germline V gives CDR1 SGHVS, CDR2 FQNEAQ. V was pared by 0 bases and J by 4 bases, with 5 bases of the junction left unmatched. The CDR3 spans 16 residues. CDR3 in DNA: TGTGCCAGCAGCTTAGCTAGCGGGGCTCAGTACAATGAGCAGTTCTTC. Translated, it gives CASSLASGAQYNEQFF.

This sequence joins TRBV7-9 and TRBJ1-2; TRBD1 is a possible D gene (5 bases). The V gene lost 1 base and the J gene lost 6 bases, with 15 bases spanning the gap. The length of the CDR3 is 15 residues. Germline CDR1 and CDR2: SEHNR and FQNEAQ (reference sequence). CDR3: CASSLGQGGIDGYTF. The CDR3, as DNA: TGTGCCAGCAGCTTAGGGCAGGGCGGGATAGATGGCTACACCTTC.

This sequence joins TRBV5-1 and TRBJ1-4, with D perhaps TRBD1 (5 bases). There are 14 residues in the CDR3. Germline-derived CDR1 and CDR2 are SGHRS and YFSETQ. Between the trimmed V and J ends, which lost 1 base and 8 bases, there was a span of 12 bases. CDR3 DNA: TGCGCCAGCAGCTTGAGACAGAAGGGAGAAAAACTGTTTTTT. Its protein product is CASSLRQKGEKLFF.

A single count supports this clone. The chain links TRBV2 to TRBJ1-1; tentative D call: TRBD1 (5 bases). Trimming stripped 2 bases from V and 0 bases from J, with 13 bases between. The CDR3 is 16 residues long. CDR1 SNHLY and CDR2 FYNNEI come from the germline V gene. In DNA, the CDR3 is TGTGCCAGCAGTGAAAGTGGAGACAGCTTGAACACTGAAGCTTTCTTT. It is translated as CASSESGDSLNTEAFF.

The V call is TRBV6-1, the J call TRBJ1-4; D gene ambiguous. The V and J ends lost 4 bases and 5 bases respectively, with 2 bases between them. The CDR3 extends over 11 amino acids. Germline V CDR1 and CDR2: MNHNS, SASEGT. CDR3 DNA: TGTGCCAGCAGTGGAAATGAAAAACTGTTTTTT. Translating it yields CASSGNEKLFF.

The J gene is TRBJ1-5, the V gene TRBV7-9; 9 positions agree with TRBD1. The V gene end was trimmed by 3 bases and the J gene end by 11 bases; junction bases not matched to a gene: 14. This CDR3 is built from 16 residues. CDR1 is SEHNR and CDR2 is FQNEAQ in the germline V gene (reference sequence). Here the CDR3 reads CASSLGTGTGSGAQHF. In nucleotides, the CDR3 is TGTGCCAGCAGCTTGGGGACTGGGACAGGGTCCGGGGCCCAGCATTTT.

In its sample, this clone was seen a few times. The rearrangement links TRBV5-6 to TRBJ2-3; D gene ambiguous. The length of the CDR3 is 13 residues. Germline CDR1 and CDR2: SGHDT and YYEEEE. Trimming removed 2 bases from V and 9 bases from J, with 13 bases in between. The CDR3 loop is CASSLGFEFTQYF. The CDR3, as DNA: TGTGCCAGCAGCTTAGGTTTCGAGTTCACGCAGTATTTT.

Only a few counts were recorded for this clone. The J gene is TRBJ2-7, the V gene TRBV6-1, with D hard to call. Germline V gene sequence: CDR1 MNHNS, CDR2 SASEGT. The CDR3 length is 12 residues. With 4 bases removed from V and 4 bases from J, the gap between germline ends came to 8 bases. The DNA of the CDR3 is TGTGCCAGCAGTGCGGACGGATACGAGCAGTACTTC. It translates to CASSADGYEQYF.

The chain has TRBV27 and TRBJ2-2, with TRBD1 identical over 8 bases. This CDR3 comprises 15 residues. CDR1 is MNHEY, CDR2 SMNVEV, per germline (reference sequence). Losses at the gene ends were 3 bases for V and 5 bases for J; bases not matched to a gene: 5. DNA of the CDR3: TGTGCCAGCAGTTTTGATGACAGGGGTACCGGGGAGCTGTTTTTT. It codes for CASSFDDRGTGELFF.

The genes are TRBV5-1 and TRBJ2-2; possible D gene TRBD2, 5 bases. Germline V gene sequence: CDR1 SGHRS, CDR2 YFSETQ. The CDR3 runs 13 residues. The V gene lost 8 bases and the J gene lost 0 bases, with 8 bases spanning the gap. CDR3 residues: CASELANTGELFF. CDR3 nucleotide sequence: TGCGCCAGTGAACTAGCGAACACCGGGGAGCTGTTTTTT.

The chain couples TRBV5-1 to TRBJ1-6; a possible D gene is TRBD1 (6 bases). Germline V CDR1 and CDR2: SGHRS, YFSETQ. V lost 0 bases to trimming and J lost 7 bases, with 17 bases between them. The CDR3 totals 17 residues. The CDR3: CASSLAGRGLWNSPLHF. CDR3 nucleotide sequence: TGCGCCAGCAGCTTGGCCGGGCGGGGGCTGTGGAATTCACCCCTCCACTTT.

The chain has TRBV2 and TRBJ2-1, with 9 positions matching TRBD1. With V trimmed by 1 base and J by 8 bases, 9 bases remained unmatched. CDR1 SNHLY and CDR2 FYNNEI come from the germline V gene. CDR3 size: 16 residues. CDR3 nucleotide sequence: TGTGCCAGCAGTGAAGGGACAGGGGTAGGGGGGGATGAGCAGTTCTTC. Its translation is CASSEGTGVGGDEQFF.

This clone showed up just a few times. The chain recombines TRBV18 with TRBJ2-7; tentative D call: TRBD2 (5 bases). The ends were cut back, 3 bases at V and 5 bases at J, with 17 bases in the middle. Germline CDR1 KGHSH, CDR2 LQKENI. This CDR3 has 15 amino acids. As DNA, the CDR3 is TGTGCCAGCTCACCGCGGGCTGCCTCTCTGGACGAGCAGTACTTC. It codes for CASSPRAASLDEQYF.

A few counts support this clone. The V and J genes are TRBV20-1 and TRBJ2-1; D call uncertain. CDR3 length: 11 residues. Germline V lookup: CDR1 DFQATT, CDR2 SNEGSKA (reference sequence). Between the trimmed V and J ends, which lost 6 bases and 3 bases, there was a span of 6 bases. The CDR3 DNA sequence: TGCAGTGCGGGCCTCTACAATGAGCAGTTCTTC. Its translation is CSAGLYNEQFF.

The rearrangement links TRBV7-9 to TRBJ1-5, with D tentatively TRBD1 (6 bases). This CDR3 has 15 amino acids. The V end was cut by 5 bases, the J end by 2 bases, with 13 bases between. Germline CDR1 reads SEHNR; CDR2 reads FQNEAQ (reference sequence). The CDR3 DNA sequence: TGTGCCAGCAGCCCGAGGGGGGGCGGCAATCAGCCCCAGCATTTT. This gives the protein CASSPRGGGNQPQHF. The complete variable domain, with remaining parts taken from reference TRBV7-9 and TRBJ1-5, reads DTGVSQNPRHKITKRGQNVTFRCDPISEHNRLYWYRQTLGQGPEFLTYFQNEAQLEKSRLLSDRFSAERPKGSFSTLEIQRTEQGDSAMYLCASSPRGGGNQPQHFGDGTRLSIL.

This clone was observed once. V usage is TRBV19 and J usage is TRBJ2-1; 10 bases fit TRBD2. Germline trimming cut 4 bases from V and 1 base from J; bases unmatched to any gene: 4. The CDR3 contains 16 residues. CDR1 and CDR2 from the germline V gene are LNHDA and SQIVND (reference sequence). CDR3 loop: CASSRSGGVSYNEQFF. DNA for the CDR3: TGTGCCAGTAGTAGGAGCGGGGGGGTTTCCTACAATGAGCAGTTCTTC.

The V and J genes are TRBV11-2 and TRBJ1-2; a weak D match, TRBD1 (5 bases). The CDR3 contains 13 residues. V was clipped by 1 base and J by 4 bases, with 7 bases between them. Germline CDR1 reads SGHAT; CDR2 reads FQNNGV. The CDR3 spells CASSLGQSYGYTF. In DNA form, the CDR3 reads TGTGCCAGCAGCTTAGGACAGTCCTATGGCTACACCTTC.

This chain joins TRBV9 and TRBJ2-7; 8 positions match TRBD2. The CDR3 contains 14 residues. After removal of 1 base from V and 5 bases from J, the junction contained 5 bases not matched to a gene. Germline CDR1 SGDLS, CDR2 YYNGEE. CDR3 sequence (DNA): TGTGCCAGCAGCGTAACGGGAGGGAGCAACGAGCAGTACTTC. This translates into CASSVTGGSNEQYF.

The rearrangement uses TRBV11-2 and TRBJ2-1; a possible D gene is TRBD2 (5 bases). The germline V and J ends were trimmed by 6 bases and 0 bases, with 15 bases remaining between them. The CDR3 loop spans 16 amino acids. CDR1 is SGHAT and CDR2 is FQNNGV in the germline V gene. The CDR3 coding sequence is TGTGCCAGCAGTGTTTTAAGCGGAGCCTCCTACAATGAGCAGTTCTTC. Translated, it gives CASSVLSGASYNEQFF.

The rearrangement links TRBV6-1 to TRBJ2-5, with 10 nucleotides matching TRBD1. The CDR3 is 14 residues long. J was trimmed by 3 bases and V by 10 bases; bases with no gene match: 8. CDR1 is MNHNS, CDR2 SASEGT, per germline. The CDR3 DNA follows: TGTGCCACCACACCCGGGACAGGGGAAGAGACCCAGTACTTC. Its translation: CATTPGTGEETQYF.

V gene TRBV7-7 combines with J gene TRBJ2-2; D uncertain. The CDR3 spans 13 residues. V was clipped by 4 bases and J by 5 bases, with 8 bases between them. Germline-derived CDR1 and CDR2 are SSHAT and FNYEAQ (reference sequence). The CDR3 DNA reads TGTGCCAGCAGCTCCACGGCAACCGGGGAGCTGTTTTTT. Its protein product is CASSSTATGELFF.

The chain has TRBV11-2 and TRBJ1-4; D might be TRBD1 (6 bases). Germline V gene lookup returns CDR1 SGHAT and CDR2 FQNNGV. The CDR3 spans 15 residues. The V end lost 0 bases, the J end lost 8 bases, and 13 bases lay between the germline ends. CDR3 DNA sequence: TGTGCCAGCAGCTTAGACGGGCCAGGGGAGGAAAAACTGTTTTTT. Its translation: CASSLDGPGEEKLFF. Full variable domain (remainder filled in from reference TRBV11-2 and TRBJ1-4): EAGVAQSPRYKIIEKRQSVAFWCNPISGHATLYWYQQILGQGPKLLIQFQNNGVVDDSQLPKDRFSAERLKGVDSTLKIQPAKLEDSAVYLCASSLDGPGEEKLFFGSGTQLSVL.

The chain combines TRBV28 with TRBJ2-7; D assignment may be TRBD1 or TRBD2 (5 bases each). The CDR3 sequence is 15 residues long. Germline loops: CDR1 MDHEN, CDR2 SYDVKM. V was shortened by 2 bases and J by 0 bases, with 11 bases between the two germline ends. The CDR3 sequence: CASSLQGTSSYEQYF. The CDR3 DNA sequence: TGTGCCAGCAGTTTACAAGGGACCAGCTCCTACGAGCAGTACTTC.

The rearrangement uses TRBV28 and TRBJ1-2; D is unresolved. This CDR3 spans 13 amino acids. CDR1 is MDHEN and CDR2 is SYDVKM in the germline V gene. Trimming left V 7 bases short and J 6 bases short, with 15 bases between. CDR3 sequence: CASIREREDGYTF. CDR3 nucleotide sequence: TGTGCCAGCATCCGGGAGCGGGAAGATGGCTACACCTTC.

The V gene is TRBV15, the J gene TRBJ2-1; D is perhaps TRBD2 (5 bases). Germline V lookup: CDR1 LNHNV, CDR2 YYDKDF (reference sequence). Trimming pared 5 bases from V and 3 bases from J, leaving 11 bases between. The CDR3 sequence is 14 residues long. The CDR3 loop is CATSRRDGYNEQFF. In nucleotides, the CDR3 is TGTGCCACCAGCCGACGGGATGGCTACAATGAGCAGTTCTTC.

The rearrangement uses TRBV7-2 and TRBJ1-1; no firm D call. V lost 2 bases and J lost 4, with 11 bases in between. The CDR3 covers 14 residues. From germline, CDR1 is SGHTA and CDR2 FQGNSA. The CDR3 region is CASSLQNWATEAFF. In nucleotides, the CDR3 is TGTGCCAGCAGCTTACAGAATTGGGCCACTGAAGCTTTCTTT.